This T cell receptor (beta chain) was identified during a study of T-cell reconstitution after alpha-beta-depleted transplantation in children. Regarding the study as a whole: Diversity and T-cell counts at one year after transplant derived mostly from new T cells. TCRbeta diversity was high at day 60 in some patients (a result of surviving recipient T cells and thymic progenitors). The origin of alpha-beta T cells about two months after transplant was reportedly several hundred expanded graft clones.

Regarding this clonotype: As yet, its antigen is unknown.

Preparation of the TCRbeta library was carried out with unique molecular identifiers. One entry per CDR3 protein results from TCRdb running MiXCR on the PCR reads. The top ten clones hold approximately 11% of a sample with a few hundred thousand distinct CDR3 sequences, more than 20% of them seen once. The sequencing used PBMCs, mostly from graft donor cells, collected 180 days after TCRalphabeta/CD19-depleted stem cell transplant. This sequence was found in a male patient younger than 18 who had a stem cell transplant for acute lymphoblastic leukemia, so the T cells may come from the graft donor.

CDR3 nucleotides: TGTGCCAGCAGGGAGACCGCACCCTCTGGAAACACCATATATTTT. This codes for CASRETAPSGNTIYF. The J gene is TRBJ1-3, the V gene TRBV28; D ambiguous. The CDR3 is 15 amino acids. The germline V and J ends were trimmed by 6 bases and 0 bases, with 12 bases remaining between them. Germline V gives CDR1 MDHEN, CDR2 SYDVKM.